This TCR beta chain was identified during a study of OX40 agonist ivuxolimab in advanced cancers. Assay used: immunoSEQ multiplex PCR; TCRdb lists only in-frame clones, some missing. This table holds tens of thousands of clones, 84% found once. The sequencing here drew on CD4+ or CD8+ T cells sorted from blood, taken in a trial of the OX40 agonist ivuxolimab. The source is an adult with an advanced solid tumor such as melanoma, head and neck, liver or kidney cancer.

The CDR3, as DNA: TGCGCCAGCAGCCAGTCGACAGGGTGGGATACGCAGTATTTT. This encodes CASSQSTGWDTQYF. V gene TRBV4-3 combines with J gene TRBJ2-3; 7 positions match TRBD1. The germline V gene encodes CDR1 LGHNA and CDR2 YSLEER. Trimming cost V 3 bases and J 6 bases; bases outside gene matches: 6. The CDR3 sequence is 14 residues long.